This is a list of T cell receptor beta chains from one sample in a study of PD-1 blockade in classical Hodgkin lymphoma. Repertoires were generated with immunoSEQ multiplex PCR, while TCRdb's copy carries only in-frame clones and drops some. The profile shows tens of thousands of clones, roughly 80% of them singletons. Sequenced here: peripheral blood mononuclear cells (PBMCs), sampled before the fourth cycle of nivolumab. Receptor source: a human donor with classical Hodgkin lymphoma. Both conserved end residues are part of each CDR3. The D gene is left open where the match is weak. Rows give clone size only sometimes, using once, few, many, or a class for an expanded clone.

j_gene,abundance,d_gene,v_gene,CDR3aa,CDR3nt
TRBJ2-7,NA,TRBD1,TRBV6-6,CASSPGTGGEQYF,TGTGCCAGCAGCCCCGGGACAGGGGGCGAGCAGTACTTC
TRBJ2-2,NA,NA,TRBV7-7,CASSPRQSHTGELFF,TGTGCCAGCAGCCCTAGACAGTCACACACCGGGGAGCTGTTTTTT
TRBJ2-2,NA,NA,TRBV18,CASSPLSGARTGELFF,TGTGCCAGCTCACCTCTTAGTGGGGCCCGGACCGGGGAGCTGTTTTTT
TRBJ1-4,few,TRBD1,TRBV5-6,CASSLPGQGPNEKLFF,TGTGCCAGCAGCTTGCCGGGACAGGGACCTAATGAAAAACTGTTTTTT
TRBJ2-7,NA,NA,TRBV28,CASSFYGSRSYEQYF,TGTGCCAGCAGTTTCTACGGGAGTAGGTCCTACGAGCAGTACTTC
TRBJ2-2,NA,NA,TRBV7-2,CASSPGSNTGELFF,TGTGCCAGCAGTCCCGGGTCGAACACCGGGGAGCTGTTTTTT
TRBJ1-4,few,NA,TRBV15,CATSRDLQSATNEKLFF,TGTGCCACCAGCAGAGATCTACAGAGTGCAACTAATGAAAAACTGTTTTTT
TRBJ2-7,NA,NA,TRBV7-8,CASSLELQGGPEQYF,TGTGCCAGCAGCTTAGAGCTACAGGGAGGGCCCGAGCAGTACTTC
TRBJ1-5,few,NA,TRBV5-8,CASSSIKSQPQHF,TGTGCCAGCAGCTCTATAAAAAGTCAGCCCCAGCATTTT
TRBJ2-2,NA,NA,TRBV19,CASSSSRGVRDTGELFF,TGTGCCAGTTCATCCTCGAGGGGAGTGCGGGACACCGGGGAGCTGTTTTTT
TRBJ1-6,many,NA,TRBV10-3,CAISEDSNNSPLHF,TGTGCCATCAGTGAGGACAGCAATAATTCACCCCTCCACTTT
TRBJ2-1,NA,TRBD1,TRBV11-3,CASSGRDSSYNEQFF,TGTGCCAGCAGCGGTCGGGACAGCTCCTACAATGAGCAGTTCTTC
TRBJ2-7,few,NA,TRBV21-1,CASSKRTSDSSYEQYF,TGTGCCAGCAGCAAGCGGACTAGCGATTCATCTTACGAGCAGTACTTC
TRBJ2-5,NA,TRBD1,TRBV18,CASSPLGTELDGETQYF,TGTGCCAGCTCACCACTCGGGACAGAACTTGACGGTGAGACCCAGTACTTC
TRBJ2-7,NA,TRBD2,TRBV28,CASSLDSGRPEQYF,TGTGCCAGCAGTTTGGATAGCGGGAGGCCCGAGCAGTACTTC
TRBJ1-6,once,NA,TRBV5-6,CASSLEGSPLHF,TGTGCCAGCAGTCTGGAGGGGTCACCCCTCCACTTT
TRBJ1-1,NA,NA,TRBV9,CASSRDWNTEAFF,TGTGCCAGCAGCCGAGACTGGAACACTGAAGCTTTCTTT
TRBJ2-1,NA,NA,TRBV27,CASSPTPGLYNEQFF,TGTGCCAGCAGTCCCACCCCCGGACTCTACAATGAGCAGTTCTTC
TRBJ2-1,NA,NA,TRBV9,CASSVDYGYNEQFF,TGTGCCAGCAGCGTAGACTATGGGTACAATGAGCAGTTCTTC
TRBJ2-7,few,NA,TRBV27,CASSLSPHGRDEQYF,TGTGCCAGCAGTTTATCGCCACACGGTCGCGACGAGCAGTACTTC
TRBJ2-4,NA,NA,TRBV7-7,CASSVEEPLAKNIQYF,TGTGCTAGCAGCGTGGAGGAACCTCTAGCCAAAAACATTCAGTACTTC
TRBJ2-6,NA,NA,TRBV19,CASRGKPGLPGANVLTF,TGTGCCAGTAGGGGGAAACCCGGACTGCCTGGGGCCAACGTCCTGACTTTC
TRBJ2-2,NA,TRBD1,TRBV28,CASSLLTGANGELFF,TGTGCCAGCAGTTTACTCACAGGGGCCAACGGGGAGCTGTTTTTT
TRBJ1-4,NA,NA,TRBV6-5,CASSQPGDNNEKLFF,TGTGCCAGCAGTCAACCAGGGGACAATAATGAAAAACTGTTTTTT
TRBJ1-1,NA,NA,TRBV10-3,CAISESTGTNTEAFF,TGTGCCATCAGTGAGTCAACAGGGACGAACACTGAAGCTTTCTTT
TRBJ2-1,once,NA,TRBV6-6,CASSRLGNEQFF,TGTGCCAGCAGCCGACTCGGCAATGAGCAGTTCTTC
TRBJ2-5,NA,NA,TRBV5-1,CASSLLDGNQETQYF,TGCGCCAGCAGCTTACTGGACGGAAACCAAGAGACCCAGTACTTC
TRBJ1-3,few,NA,TRBV9,CASSVVPASSGNTIYF,TGTGCCAGCAGCGTAGTCCCAGCCAGCTCTGGAAACACCATATATTTT
TRBJ2-7,few,NA,TRBV7-6,CASSLPARGFSEQYF,TGTGCCAGCAGCTTACCGGCAAGAGGGTTTAGCGAGCAGTACTTC
TRBJ2-2,once,NA,TRBV1,CTSRPPGGTGELFF,TGCACCAGCAGACCCCCAGGGGGGACCGGGGAGCTGTTTTTT
TRBJ2-1,once,NA,TRBV7-8,CASSPRLGPYNEQFF,TGTGCCAGCAGCCCCCGACTAGGGCCCTACAATGAGCAGTTCTTC
TRBJ2-4,NA,NA,TRBV4-1,CASSQDAVAKNIQYF,TGCGCCAGCAGCCAAGATGCCGTTGCCAAAAACATTCAGTACTTC
TRBJ1-5,NA,TRBD1,TRBV19,CASSTRTGRRPQHF,TGTGCCAGTAGTACCCGGACAGGGAGACGGCCCCAGCATTTT